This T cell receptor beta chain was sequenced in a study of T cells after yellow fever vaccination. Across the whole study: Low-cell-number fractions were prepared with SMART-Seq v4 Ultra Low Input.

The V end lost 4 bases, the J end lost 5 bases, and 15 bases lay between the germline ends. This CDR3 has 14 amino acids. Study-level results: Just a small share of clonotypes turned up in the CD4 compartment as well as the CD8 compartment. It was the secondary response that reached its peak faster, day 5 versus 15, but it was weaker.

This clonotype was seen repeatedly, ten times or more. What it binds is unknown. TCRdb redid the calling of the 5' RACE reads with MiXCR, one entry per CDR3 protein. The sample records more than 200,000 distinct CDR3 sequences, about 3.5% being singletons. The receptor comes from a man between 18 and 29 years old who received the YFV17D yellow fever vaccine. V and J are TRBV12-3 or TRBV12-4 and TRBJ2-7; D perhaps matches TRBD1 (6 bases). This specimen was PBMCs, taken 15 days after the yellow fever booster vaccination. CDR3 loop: CASSSSVRGHEQYF. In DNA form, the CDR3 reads TGTGCCAGCAGTTCATCGGTCAGGGGCCACGAGCAGTACTTC.